A selection of T cell receptor beta chains follows, all from one sample in a study of control samples from healthy donors and cancer patients. TCRdb keeps only in-frame clones here, not all; method: immunoSEQ multiplex PCR. The sample carries under 80,000 clones, 85% to 95% recorded once. What was sequenced was blood. These receptor sequences come from a woman between 40 and 55 years old in good health. CDR3s include the opening cysteine and the closing phenylalanine or tryptophan. The order of the fields is clone size, D gene, V gene, J gene, CDR3 protein, CDR3 DNA. The D gene is left open where the match is weak. A row's size may be missing; if present it is once, few, many or a size class.

clone_size: -
d_call: -
v_call: TRBV18
j_call: TRBJ2-2
cdr3_aa: CASSPRGSGELFF
cdr3_nt: TGTGCCAGCTCACCGAGGGGCTCCGGGGAGCTGTTTTTT

clone_size: once
d_call: TRBD1
v_call: TRBV3-1/TRBV3-2
j_call: TRBJ1-4
cdr3_aa: CASSHYGGQPNEKLFF
cdr3_nt: TGTGCCAGCAGCCATTACGGGGGACAGCCTAATGAAAAACTGTTTTTT

clone_size: -
d_call: -
v_call: TRBV24-1
j_call: TRBJ2-3
cdr3_aa: CATSDPAGVDTQYF
cdr3_nt: TGTGCCACCAGTGACCCTGCCGGAGTAGATACGCAGTATTTT

clone_size: -
d_call: TRBD1
v_call: TRBV5-8
j_call: TRBJ1-4
cdr3_aa: CASSWDSLNEKLFF
cdr3_nt: TGTGCCAGCAGTTGGGACAGCCTTAATGAAAAACTGTTTTTT

clone_size: -
d_call: -
v_call: TRBV27
j_call: TRBJ2-1
cdr3_aa: CASSNGGTYNEQFF
cdr3_nt: TGTGCCAGCAGCAACGGGGGCACATACAATGAGCAGTTCTTC

clone_size: -
d_call: -
v_call: TRBV6-2/TRBV6-3
j_call: TRBJ1-5
cdr3_aa: CASSYDGINQPQHF
cdr3_nt: TGTGCCAGCAGTTACGACGGGATAAATCAGCCCCAGCATTTT

clone_size: -
d_call: TRBD2
v_call: TRBV28
j_call: TRBJ2-7
cdr3_aa: CASRGGLATHEQYF
cdr3_nt: TGTGCCAGCAGAGGGGGACTAGCGACACACGAGCAGTACTTC

clone_size: -
d_call: -
v_call: TRBV5-1
j_call: TRBJ1-3
cdr3_aa: CASSLDRQSSGNTIYF
cdr3_nt: TGCGCCAGCAGCTTGGATCGACAGTCCTCTGGAAACACCATATATTTT

clone_size: -
d_call: -
v_call: TRBV27
j_call: TRBJ2-1
cdr3_aa: CASSTQNNEQFF
cdr3_nt: TGTGCCAGCAGTACTCAAAACAATGAGCAGTTCTTC

clone_size: -
d_call: -
v_call: TRBV29-1
j_call: TRBJ1-2
cdr3_aa: CSVRGESGYTF
cdr3_nt: TGCAGCGTTAGGGGGGAGAGTGGCTACACCTTC

clone_size: -
d_call: -
v_call: TRBV10-1
j_call: TRBJ1-1
cdr3_aa: CASRDAGNTEAFF
cdr3_nt: TGCGCCAGCAGGGACGCAGGGAACACTGAAGCTTTCTTT

clone_size: -
d_call: TRBD1
v_call: TRBV19
j_call: TRBJ1-3
cdr3_aa: CASSPWTGSGNTIYF
cdr3_nt: TGTGCCAGTAGTCCTTGGACAGGCTCTGGAAACACCATATATTTT

clone_size: -
d_call: TRBD1
v_call: TRBV4-1
j_call: TRBJ1-1
cdr3_aa: CASSQFGQGNTEAFF
cdr3_nt: TGCGCCAGCAGCCAATTTGGACAGGGGAACACTGAAGCTTTCTTT

clone_size: -
d_call: -
v_call: TRBV27
j_call: TRBJ1-6
cdr3_aa: CASSLVGQYNSPLHF
cdr3_nt: TGTGCCAGCAGTTTGGTTGGGCAGTATAATTCACCCCTCCACTTT

clone_size: -
d_call: TRBD2
v_call: TRBV7-2
j_call: TRBJ2-3
cdr3_aa: CASSGRGLAGGNTQYF
cdr3_nt: TGTGCCAGCAGCGGACGGGGACTAGCGGGAGGAAATACGCAGTATTTT

clone_size: -
d_call: -
v_call: TRBV5-6
j_call: TRBJ2-7
cdr3_aa: CASSPDTSYEQYF
cdr3_nt: TGTGCCAGCAGCCCGGACACTTCCTACGAGCAGTACTTC

clone_size: -
d_call: -
v_call: TRBV28
j_call: TRBJ2-3
cdr3_aa: CASSFAGLGTDTQYF
cdr3_nt: TGTGCCAGCAGTTTTGCGGGGCTGGGCACAGATACGCAGTATTTT

clone_size: -
d_call: TRBD1
v_call: TRBV19
j_call: TRBJ1-2
cdr3_aa: CASSLKQGYDYGYTF
cdr3_nt: TGTGCCAGTAGTCTTAAACAGGGGTATGACTATGGCTACACCTTC

clone_size: -
d_call: TRBD1
v_call: TRBV18
j_call: TRBJ2-5
cdr3_aa: CASSPPRTGGAETQYF
cdr3_nt: TGTGCCAGCTCACCGCCCCGGACAGGGGGCGCGGAGACCCAGTACTTC

clone_size: -
d_call: -
v_call: TRBV7-8
j_call: TRBJ2-1
cdr3_aa: CASSLVTDQEQFF
cdr3_nt: TGTGCCAGCAGCTTAGTCACGGACCAAGAGCAGTTCTTC

clone_size: -
d_call: -
v_call: TRBV4-3
j_call: TRBJ2-7
cdr3_aa: CASSQDNPVQGEQYF
cdr3_nt: TGCGCCAGCAGCCAAGATAACCCGGTTCAAGGGGAGCAGTACTTC

clone_size: -
d_call: TRBD1
v_call: TRBV30
j_call: TRBJ1-6
cdr3_aa: CAWSHGGTGENSPLHF
cdr3_nt: TGTGCCTGGAGTCATGGCGGGACAGGGGAAAATTCACCCCTCCACTTT

clone_size: -
d_call: TRBD2
v_call: TRBV28
j_call: TRBJ2-2
cdr3_aa: CASSLGLAGNTGELFF
cdr3_nt: TGTGCCAGCAGTTTAGGACTAGCGGGGAACACCGGGGAGCTGTTTTTT

clone_size: -
d_call: -
v_call: TRBV3-1/TRBV3-2
j_call: TRBJ1-2
cdr3_aa: CASSQPGLVPSYGYTF
cdr3_nt: TGTGCCAGCAGCCAACCTGGCCTGGTCCCCTCCTATGGCTACACCTTC

clone_size: -
d_call: -
v_call: TRBV6-5
j_call: TRBJ1-2
cdr3_aa: CASSYSYRGSYGYTF
cdr3_nt: TGTGCCAGCAGTTACAGTTATCGGGGATCCTATGGCTACACCTTC

clone_size: -
d_call: TRBD1
v_call: TRBV7-2
j_call: TRBJ1-5
cdr3_aa: CASSIGTGGNQPQHF
cdr3_nt: TGTGCCAGCAGCATAGGCACAGGGGGCAATCAGCCCCAGCATTTT

clone_size: -
d_call: -
v_call: TRBV4-1
j_call: TRBJ2-1
cdr3_aa: CASSPQTVSEQFF
cdr3_nt: TGCGCCAGCAGCCCCCAGACAGTTAGTGAGCAGTTCTTC

clone_size: -
d_call: -
v_call: TRBV6-1
j_call: TRBJ1-1
cdr3_aa: CASSEGSRTEAFF
cdr3_nt: TGTGCCAGCAGTGAAGGCAGTAGAACTGAAGCTTTCTTT

clone_size: -
d_call: -
v_call: TRBV2
j_call: TRBJ1-5
cdr3_aa: CASTTGNQPQHF
cdr3_nt: TGTGCCAGCACAACAGGGAATCAGCCCCAGCATTTT

clone_size: -
d_call: -
v_call: TRBV6-5
j_call: TRBJ2-1
cdr3_aa: CASSLLRKQFF
cdr3_nt: TGTGCCAGCAGTTTGTTGCGGAAGCAGTTCTTC

clone_size: -
d_call: TRBD1
v_call: TRBV5-1
j_call: TRBJ1-1
cdr3_aa: CASSQRTGSDTEAFF
cdr3_nt: TGCGCCAGCAGCCAAAGGACAGGGTCGGACACTGAAGCTTTCTTT

clone_size: once
d_call: -
v_call: TRBV12-1
j_call: TRBJ1-4
cdr3_aa: CASSLQGTGEKLFF
cdr3_nt: TGTGCCAGCAGCTTACAGGGAACAGGGGAAAAACTGTTTTTT

clone_size: -
d_call: -
v_call: TRBV7-8
j_call: TRBJ1-1
cdr3_aa: CASSLGGLREAFF
cdr3_nt: TGTGCCAGCAGCTTAGGAGGGCTAAGGGAAGCTTTCTTT

clone_size: -
d_call: TRBD1
v_call: TRBV2
j_call: TRBJ2-2
cdr3_aa: CASKDRGNTGELFF
cdr3_nt: TGTGCCAGCAAAGACAGGGGGAACACCGGGGAGCTGTTTTTT

clone_size: -
d_call: -
v_call: TRBV28
j_call: TRBJ2-7
cdr3_aa: CASMTDSYEQYF
cdr3_nt: TGTGCCAGTATGACGGATTCCTACGAGCAGTACTTC

clone_size: -
d_call: -
v_call: TRBV15
j_call: TRBJ1-6
cdr3_aa: CATSSSGTVNSPLHF
cdr3_nt: TGTGCCACCAGCAGCTCCGGGACGGTTAATTCACCCCTCCACTTT

clone_size: -
d_call: TRBD2
v_call: TRBV3-1/TRBV3-2
j_call: TRBJ2-3
cdr3_aa: CASRGTSGRVYTQYF
cdr3_nt: TGTGCCAGCAGAGGGACTAGCGGGAGGGTGTATACGCAGTATTTT

clone_size: -
d_call: -
v_call: TRBV4-3
j_call: TRBJ1-1
cdr3_aa: CASSQDTDTEAFF
cdr3_nt: TGCGCCAGCAGCCAAGATACAGACACTGAAGCTTTCTTT

clone_size: -
d_call: TRBD2
v_call: TRBV11-3
j_call: TRBJ2-1
cdr3_aa: CASSLRESSYNEQFF
cdr3_nt: TGTGCCAGCAGCTTGCGGGAGAGCTCCTACAATGAGCAGTTCTTC

clone_size: -
d_call: -
v_call: TRBV5-1
j_call: TRBJ1-4
cdr3_aa: CASSEGQSFEKLFF
cdr3_nt: TGCGCCAGCAGCGAAGGACAGTCTTTTGAAAAACTGTTTTTT

clone_size: -
d_call: -
v_call: TRBV3-1/TRBV3-2
j_call: TRBJ2-2
cdr3_aa: CASSHGQGGGTGELFF
cdr3_nt: TGTGCCAGCAGCCACGGGCAGGGAGGAGGGACCGGGGAGCTGTTTTTT

clone_size: once
d_call: -
v_call: TRBV3-1/TRBV3-2
j_call: TRBJ2-1
cdr3_aa: CASSQDELQKQFF
cdr3_nt: TGTGCCAGCAGCCAAGATGAGTTACAGAAGCAGTTCTTC

clone_size: -
d_call: -
v_call: TRBV2
j_call: TRBJ1-4
cdr3_aa: CASSEAVEKLFF
cdr3_nt: TGTGCCAGCAGTGAAGCGGTCGAAAAACTGTTTTTT

clone_size: -
d_call: -
v_call: TRBV7-3
j_call: TRBJ1-2
cdr3_aa: CASSSRQGGGYTF
cdr3_nt: TGTGCCAGCAGCTCCCGCCAAGGGGGGGGCTACACCTTC

clone_size: -
d_call: -
v_call: TRBV30
j_call: TRBJ1-1
cdr3_aa: CAWSKDTEAFF
cdr3_nt: TGTGCCTGGAGTAAGGACACTGAAGCTTTCTTT

clone_size: -
d_call: -
v_call: TRBV7-2
j_call: TRBJ2-3
cdr3_aa: CASSLVAEDTDTQYF
cdr3_nt: TGTGCCAGCAGCTTAGTAGCGGAGGACACAGATACGCAGTATTTT

clone_size: -
d_call: TRBD2
v_call: TRBV5-6
j_call: TRBJ2-7
cdr3_aa: CASRLGGVESSYEQYF
cdr3_nt: TGTGCCAGCAGACTTGGGGGGGTGGAATCCTCCTACGAGCAGTACTTC

clone_size: -
d_call: TRBD1
v_call: TRBV5-4
j_call: TRBJ2-3
cdr3_aa: CASSLAAGGRFADTQYF
cdr3_nt: TGTGCCAGCAGCTTGGCCGCAGGGGGCCGTTTCGCAGATACGCAGTATTTT

clone_size: -
d_call: TRBD1
v_call: TRBV4-1
j_call: TRBJ2-1
cdr3_aa: CASSQDPGQVYNEQFF
cdr3_nt: TGCGCCAGCAGCCAGGACCCGGGACAGGTATACAATGAGCAGTTCTTC

clone_size: -
d_call: -
v_call: TRBV3-1/TRBV3-2
j_call: TRBJ2-5
cdr3_aa: CASSRGGQQETQYF
cdr3_nt: TGTGCCAGCAGCCGTGGGGGCCAGCAAGAGACCCAGTACTTC

clone_size: -
d_call: -
v_call: TRBV2
j_call: TRBJ2-2
cdr3_aa: CASSEARLTGELFF
cdr3_nt: TGTGCCAGCAGTGAAGCAAGGCTCACCGGGGAGCTGTTTTTT

clone_size: -
d_call: -
v_call: TRBV11-2
j_call: TRBJ2-5
cdr3_aa: CASSSGRDHRWETQYF
cdr3_nt: TGTGCCAGCAGCTCGGGGCGGGATCATAGGTGGGAGACCCAGTACTTC

clone_size: -
d_call: TRBD1
v_call: TRBV19
j_call: TRBJ1-5
cdr3_aa: CASSMGQGVNQPQHF
cdr3_nt: TGTGCCAGTAGTATGGGACAGGGGGTAAATCAGCCCCAGCATTTT

clone_size: -
d_call: TRBD1
v_call: TRBV18
j_call: TRBJ1-2
cdr3_aa: CASSSGTGEAYGYTF
cdr3_nt: TGTGCCAGCTCATCTGGGACAGGGGAAGCCTATGGCTACACCTTC

clone_size: -
d_call: -
v_call: TRBV18
j_call: TRBJ2-5
cdr3_aa: CASSPRAGETQYF
cdr3_nt: TGTGCCAGCTCACCAAGGGCAGGAGAGACCCAGTACTTC

clone_size: -
d_call: TRBD1
v_call: TRBV19
j_call: TRBJ1-6
cdr3_aa: CASSPGGGGSPLHF
cdr3_nt: TGTGCCAGTAGCCCAGGGGGTGGTGGTTCACCCCTCCACTTT

clone_size: -
d_call: TRBD1
v_call: TRBV7-9
j_call: TRBJ2-1
cdr3_aa: CASSPVVRGRPDNEQFF
cdr3_nt: TGTGCCAGCAGCCCCGTTGTCAGGGGGCGCCCGGACAATGAGCAGTTCTTC

clone_size: -
d_call: -
v_call: TRBV6-5
j_call: TRBJ1-2
cdr3_aa: CASRGGARGYTF
cdr3_nt: TGTGCCAGCAGAGGAGGGGCGCGGGGCTACACCTTC